This TCR beta chain was captured in a study of CD4 T cells in relation to SARS-CoV-2 and coronaviruses (dated by TCRdb to the early 2020s). Some background on the complete study: In the ViraFEST assay, PBMCs were cultured with antigen for around nine days, after which TCR beta CDR3s were sequenced to identify antigen-specific clonal expansions. The Adaptive Biotechnologies TCR-sequencing kit was used to sequence samples from a few pre-COVID donors and the naive versus memory experiments, while other data came from Illumina-based sequencing. At the level of individual TCR clonotypes, the study evaluated whether memory CD4+ T cells crossreact between the spike proteins of SARS-CoV-2 and those of common cold coronaviruses. For other donors in the study, expansion assays were sequenced with a different, Illumina-based TCR-beta assay. An HIV-1 Nef peptide pool or a culture without peptide was used as the negative reference condition. Shared crossreactive spike epitopes were mapped to their HLA restriction using patient-derived lymphoblastoid cell lines. Overall study results and their limits: Compared with monoreactive clones, crossreactive clones had significantly weaker SARS-CoV-2-driven expansion, a result consistent with antigenic imprinting. The study was limited by small numbers of patients and tested TCRs. Pre-pandemic and post-infection samples were not both contributed by any donor, so tracing of the source of pre-existing responses was limited. Memory CD4+ clonotypes crossrecognizing SARS-CoV-2 and at least one common cold coronavirus spike were found in approximately 65% of donors. Crossreactivity analysis was centred on spike protein, so crossreactivity against other viral proteins was not assessed.

Unmatched junction bases come to 8, with V trimmed by 1 base and J by 7 bases. The CDR1 and CDR2 encoded by the germline V gene (reference sequence) are LGHDT and YNNKEL. The CDR3 holds 16 amino acids from the cysteine to the phenylalanine. Just the 48-base CDR3 DNA is kept, in frame starting at base 1. CD4+ T cells from unexposed donors were collected before the COVID-19 pandemic (2011-2018). Following 10 days of culture, the EasySep CD4+ T cell isolation kit was used to isolate CD4+ T cells. Unexposed donor CD4+ T cells were tested for reactivity to SARS-CoV-2 S and N and four common cold coronavirus spike pools, as cell number allowed. PBMCs were cultured at a few million per well in IMDM supplemented with about 5.3% human AB serum and 8 to 10 IU/ml IL-2. Half of the culture medium was replaced with fresh IL-2-containing medium on days 3 and 7. Triplicate replicate wells were generally used for each peptide culture condition. The leukapheresis product for the unexposed donors was obtained through commercial purchase. Ficoll-Paque PLUS gradient centrifugation was used to isolate PBMCs from leukapheresis product or whole blood. PBMCs were either cryopreserved at -140°C or used fresh in the expansion assay. The QIAamp Micro DNA Kit was used to extract genomic DNA from the CD4+ T cells.

Libraries were made using the immunoSEQ multiplex PCR assay. Under the source paper's analysis protocol: During preprocessing, nonproductive sequences were removed, along with CDR3s that did not begin with C, did not end with F or W, or were shorter than 7 amino acids. The MANAFEST web app identified antigen-specific clonotypes based on expansion compared with the reference and other culture wells. To be counted as positive, a clone had to show significant expansion compared with the reference culture, at an FDR below 0.05, in 2 of 3 replicate wells. Positive clones also required significant expansion versus all other tandem wells and an odds ratio above 5. After three terminal residues were trimmed from each end, CDR3 homology was quantified as pairwise Levenshtein distance using the stringdist R package. Not all clones reach the TCRdb copy of this immuneACCESS table, which keeps in-frame sequences only. Checked studies attribute under half of the gap to unresolved V genes and leave the rest unexplained. The V and J calls and clone size are taken from that table; D and trimming were inferred from the DNA. Within this sample are some 20,000 clones, with around 70% of them counted one time only. The biggest ten clones account for around 28% of the sample.

Of note for this clone: No antigen is known for it. Base qualities were left out, and no much larger clone turns up one base away.

The origin of this receptor is a human donor in good health. Material: CD4+ T cells from PBMCs, cultured in vitro. The chain couples TRBV3-1 (or the pseudogene TRBV3-2) to TRBJ2-1; 9 middle bases align to TRBD2. The sequence in DNA is TGTGCCAGCAGCCAAGGATGGATAGCGGGAGAGAATGAGCAGTTCTTC. Its translation reads: CASSQGWIAGENEQFF.